Each of the 20 T cell receptor beta chains below was sequenced from the same sample in a study of CD4 T cells in relation to SARS-CoV-2 and coronaviruses. Unexposed donor CD4+ T cells date from about 2011-2018, before the COVID-19 pandemic. Isolation of CD4+ T cells took place after about eleven days in culture. The repertoire was sequenced with immunoSEQ multiplex PCR; TCRdb's copy has only in-frame clones and lacks some. This sample carries about 18,000 clones, approximately 77% of them seen once, and the ten largest clones take around a quarter. For these TCRs, the target antigens are not known. Sequencing was performed on CD4+ T cells from PBMCs, cultured in vitro. These receptors originate from a human donor in good health.

V gene TRBV7-3 combines with J gene TRBJ2-5; D not resolved. This CDR3 is built from 14 residues. CDR1 is SGHTA and CDR2 is FQGTGA in the germline V gene. V gave up 1 base and J gave up 3 bases, with 9 bases separating them. In DNA form, the CDR3 reads TGTGCCAGCAGCTTAAACGGCCGTAAAGAGACCCAGTACTTC. Its translation is CASSLNGRKETQYF.

The CDR3 is CASSPGTGNNQPQHF. For the CDR3, the DNA is TGTGCCAGTAGCCCTGGCACAGGGAACAATCAGCCCCAGCATTTT. This rearrangement joins TRBV19 to TRBJ1-5, with D maybe TRBD1 (6 bases). The CDR3 totals 15 residues. Germline V gives CDR1 LNHDA, CDR2 SQIVND (reference sequence). Trimming removed 6 bases at V and 3 bases at J, with 15 bases between. The full variable domain, in which reference TRBV19 and TRBJ1-5 provide the parts outside the CDR3, is DGGITQSPKYLFRKEGQNVTLSCEQNLNHDAMYWYRQDPGQGLRLIYYSQIVNDFQKGDIAEGYSVSREKKESFPLTVTSAQKNPTAFYLCASSPGTGNNQPQHFGDGTRLSIL.

This chain connects TRBV10-3 to TRBJ2-5; D is perhaps TRBD1 (5 bases). The V gene lost 6 bases and the J gene lost 4 bases, with 18 bases spanning the gap. Germline V lookup: CDR1 ENHRY, CDR2 SYGVKD. This CDR3 is 15 amino acids long. The CDR3 sequence is CAISQSAGSSETQYF. The CDR3 region has the DNA TGTGCCATCAGCCAGTCTGCAGGGTCATCAGAGACCCAGTACTTC.

V gene TRBV11-2 combines with J gene TRBJ1-4; tentative D call: TRBD1 (5 bases). V was pared by 2 bases and J by 1 base, with 14 bases between. This CDR3 contains 17 residues. From germline, CDR1 is SGHAT and CDR2 FQNNGV. In nucleotides, the CDR3 is TGTGCCAGCAGCTTAAGGCGTGGAAGGGGAACTAATGAAAAACTGTTTTTT. It is translated as CASSLRRGRGTNEKLFF.

This clone was counted a single time. The chain links TRBV14 to TRBJ2-7; TRBD1 agrees at 9 bases. V shed 3 bases and J 8 bases; nucleotides not matched to a gene: 8. The CDR3 totals 14 residues. Germline V CDR1 and CDR2: SGHDN, FVKESK. The CDR3 sequence is CASSHTGTGLQQYF. As DNA, the CDR3 is TGTGCCAGCAGCCACACCGGGACAGGGCTGCAGCAGTACTTC.

This chain uses TRBV5-1 with TRBJ1-5; TRBD1 aligns across 9 bases. There are 15 residues in the CDR3. With 0 bases clipped from V and 6 bases from J, the junction kept 4 bases outside the gene matches. Per the germline V gene, CDR1 is SGHRS and CDR2 is YFSETQ. In DNA form, the CDR3 reads TGCGCCAGCAGCTTGGGACAGGGGGATACTCAGCCCCAGCATTTT. Protein: CASSLGQGDTQPQHF. Full variable domain (missing parts from reference TRBV5-1 and TRBJ1-5): KAGVTQTPRYLIKTRGQQVTLSCSPISGHRSVSWYQQTPGQGLQFLFEYFSETQRNKGNFPGRFSGRQFSNSRSEMNVSTLELGDSALYLCASSLGQGDTQPQHFGDGTRLSIL.

The chain has TRBV7-9 and TRBJ2-7; a possible D gene is TRBD1 (6 bases). The CDR3 sequence is 12 residues long. The germline V gene encodes CDR1 SEHNR and CDR2 FQNEAQ (reference sequence). V was cut by 5 bases and J by 3 bases, with 8 bases left in between. The CDR3 bases are TGTGCCAGCAGCACGACAGGCTACGAGCAGTACTTC. It is translated as CASSTTGYEQYF.

The CDR3 DNA is TGTGCCAGCAGCCACAGGACTAGCGGACGCTACGAGCAGTACTTC. It encodes CASSHRTSGRYEQYF. The V and J genes are TRBV5-8 and TRBJ2-7, with TRBD2 matching over 10 bases. This CDR3 has 15 residues. The V and J ends lost 4 bases and 3 bases, in that order; junction bases with no gene match: 7. Germline V CDR1 and CDR2: SGHTS, YDEGEE.

The table lists this clone with a few counts. The genes are TRBV5-6 and TRBJ1-2, with unresolved D. V was clipped by 2 bases and J by 6 bases, with 8 bases between them. CDR3 length: 12 residues. Germline CDR1 reads SGHDT; CDR2 reads YYEEEE. Here the CDR3 reads CASSLVPDGYTF. The CDR3 region has the DNA TGTGCCAGCAGCTTAGTCCCGGATGGCTACACCTTC.

The chain uses TRBV5-1 and TRBJ2-5; TRBD1 matches at 10 bases. Germline V gene lookup returns CDR1 SGHRS and CDR2 YFSETQ. V lost 3 bases, J lost 2 bases, and 7 bases stayed unmatched. CDR3 length equals 16 residues. The DNA of the CDR3 is TGCGCCAGCAGCTGGGGGACAGGGGCCGCACAAGAGACCCAGTACTTC. Protein product: CASSWGTGAAQETQYF.

The gene calls are TRBV19 and TRBJ1-5; 11 nucleotides agree with TRBD1. The trim removed 5 bases at V and 6 bases at J, leaving 18 bases unmatched. This CDR3 spans 19 amino acids. CDR1 is LNHDA and CDR2 is SQIVND in the germline V gene (reference sequence). The CDR3 DNA reads as TGTGCCAGTAGTTATTCCGGACAGGGGGCGCAGTACTTGAGTCAGCCCCAGCATTTT. Translated, it gives CASSYSGQGAQYLSQPQHF.

There are a few counts of this clone. The chain combines TRBV5-1 with TRBJ1-5; 7 nucleotides agree with TRBD1. The CDR3 is 15 residues long. Trimming at V came to 0 bases and at J to 3 bases, leaving 3 bases not matched to a gene. Germline-derived CDR1 and CDR2 are SGHRS and YFSETQ. The CDR3: CASSLAGQDNQPQHF. The CDR3 DNA sequence: TGCGCCAGCAGCTTGGCCGGACAGGACAATCAGCCCCAGCATTTT.

V gene TRBV19 combines with J gene TRBJ2-1; no reliable D call. CDR1 and CDR2 (germline): LNHDA, SQIVND (reference sequence). V was shortened by 3 bases and J by 0 bases, with 9 bases between the two germline ends. The CDR3 contains 15 residues. CDR3 bases: TGTGCCAGTAGTATTGTCCCGAGCTCCTACAATGAGCAGTTCTTC. Protein sequence: CASSIVPSSYNEQFF. Supplemented by reference TRBV19 and TRBJ2-1, the full variable domain reads DGGITQSPKYLFRKEGQNVTLSCEQNLNHDAMYWYRQDPGQGLRLIYYSQIVNDFQKGDIAEGYSVSREKKESFPLTVTSAQKNPTAFYLCASSIVPSSYNEQFFGPGTRLTVL.

The chain recombines TRBV5-1 with TRBJ2-1; perhaps TRBD1 as D (5 bases). The CDR3 covers 13 residues. Germline V gene data show CDR1 as SGHRS and CDR2 as YFSETQ. With 4 bases removed from V and 8 bases from J, the gap between germline ends came to 13 bases. The CDR3 DNA follows: TGCGCCAGCAGCCTGAGACAGATCGATGAGCAGTTCTTC. Amino acid sequence: CASSLRQIDEQFF.

This clone was counted once. The chain has TRBV10-3 and TRBJ2-7, with 11 nucleotides matching TRBD2. V lost 2 bases, J lost 5 bases, and 11 bases stayed unmatched. Germline lookup yields CDR1 ENHRY and CDR2 SYGVKD. CDR3 length: 17 amino acids. CDR3 residues: CAISEPPRLAGNHEQYF. The CDR3 DNA reads as TGTGCCATCAGTGAGCCCCCTCGACTAGCGGGAAACCACGAGCAGTACTTC.

The rearrangement links TRBV30 to TRBJ2-1; tentatively, D is TRBD1 (5 bases). The CDR3 has 15 residues. CDR1 and CDR2 (germline): GTSNPN, SVGIG (reference sequence). V gave up 2 bases and J gave up 4 bases, with 15 bases separating them. The CDR3 spells CAWSRGNMAYNEQFF. The CDR3 coding sequence is TGTGCCTGGAGTAGGGGTAATATGGCTTACAATGAGCAGTTCTTC.

The V and J genes are TRBV11-2 and TRBJ2-7; D is possibly TRBD1 (6 bases). The CDR3 is 15 amino acids. Trimming took off 5 bases at V and 6 bases at J, with 20 bases between the two ends. The germline gives CDR1 SGHAT, CDR2 FQNNGV. CDR3 sequence (DNA): TGTGCCAGCAGCCCAAGACGACAGGACGAGGGCGAGCAGTACTTC. It translates to CASSPRRQDEGEQYF.

The chain links TRBV7-8 to TRBJ2-5, with 16 bases that match TRBD2. V lost 4 bases and J lost 3; bases outside the gene matches: 14. CDR1 is SGHVS and CDR2 is FQNEAQ in the germline V gene. The CDR3 sequence is 20 residues long. The CDR3 sequence is CASSSSRGLAGGPYEETQYF. DNA of the CDR3: TGTGCCAGCAGCTCATCTAGGGGACTAGCGGGAGGGCCTTACGAAGAGACCCAGTACTTC.

This chain links TRBV5-8 with TRBJ2-2; 9 positions match TRBD1. V dropped 4 bases and J dropped 6; count of bases not matched to a gene: 7. Germline loops: CDR1 SGHTS, CDR2 YDEGEE. This CDR3 contains 15 residues. The CDR3 sequence: CASSPGQGLAGELFF. CDR3 in DNA: TGTGCCAGCAGCCCGGGACAGGGACTCGCCGGGGAGCTGTTTTTT.

J is TRBJ2-2 and V is TRBV5-4, with D tentatively TRBD2 (5 bases). Germline CDR1 is SGHNT and CDR2 is YYREEE (reference sequence). The V gene lost 4 bases and the J gene lost 4 bases, with 14 bases spanning the gap. CDR3 size: 15 residues. CDR3 coding DNA: TGTGCCAGCAGCGGAGGCCAAAGGAGCACCGGGGAGCTGTTTTTT. It encodes CASSGGQRSTGELFF.